The next 20 T cell receptor beta chains were all read from a single sample in a study of blood T cell repertoires in COVID-19. Sequencing used immunoSEQ multiplex PCR; TCRdb keeps in-frame clones, though not all of them. The sample lists hundreds of thousands of clones, approximately 89% occurring once. Input material: PBMCs or T cells enriched from blood (not recorded which). The receptors here all came from a woman aged 40 to 50 who had recovered from COVID-19.

The J gene is TRBJ1-1, the V gene TRBV27, with D unclear. The germline V gene encodes CDR1 MNHEY and CDR2 SMNVEV (reference sequence). Trimming removed 3 bases from V and 1 base from J, with 12 bases in between. The CDR3 runs 15 residues. CDR3 protein: CASSFGAAGNTEAFF. Here the CDR3 DNA reads TGTGCCAGCAGTTTTGGTGCGGCTGGGAACACTGAAGCTTTCTTT.

The J gene is TRBJ2-5, the V gene TRBV5-6, with TRBD1 identical over 9 bases. The CDR3 has 13 residues. The J segment lost 5 bases and the V segment lost 4 bases, leaving 3 bases of the junction unmatched. Looked up from germline, CDR1 is SGHDT and CDR2 is YYEEEE. CDR3 amino acids: CASSPGQGETQYF. The CDR3 nucleotides read TGTGCCAGCAGCCCGGGACAGGGTGAGACCCAGTACTTC.

The chain employs TRBV19 and TRBJ2-1; possible D gene TRBD2, 6 bases. Germline-derived CDR1 and CDR2 are LNHDA and SQIVND (reference sequence). The length of the CDR3 is 14 residues. V lost 5 bases to trimming and J lost 8 bases, with 16 bases between them. The CDR3 protein is CASSPRLVSDEQFF. CDR3 nucleotide sequence: TGTGCCAGTAGTCCACGACTAGTTTCAGATGAGCAGTTCTTC.

CDR3 amino acids: CASSLGLFEQFF. CDR3 sequence (DNA): TGTGCCAGCAGCCTGGGCCTCTTTGAGCAGTTCTTC. The chain is built from TRBV7-2 and TRBJ2-1; D gene unclear. This CDR3 region has 12 residues. In germline, CDR1 is SGHTA, CDR2 FQGNSA. V shed 5 bases and J shed 9 bases, with 11 bases lying between them.

The J gene is TRBJ1-1, the V gene TRBV27, with TRBD1 as a possible D gene (6 bases). This CDR3 region has 15 residues. Germline values: CDR1 MNHEY, CDR2 SMNVEV (reference sequence). V lost 5 bases and J 3 bases, leaving 16 bases between the germline ends. This chain's CDR3 is CASSKTGNWDTEAFF. The CDR3 DNA is TGTGCCAGCAGTAAAACAGGGAATTGGGACACTGAAGCTTTCTTT.

The rearrangement joins TRBV19 to TRBJ1-5; 11 bases agree with TRBD1. The V segment lost 3 bases and the J segment 6 bases; nucleotides outside the gene matches: 7. CDR1 and CDR2 (germline): LNHDA, SQIVND (reference sequence). CDR3 length equals 16 residues. The CDR3 loop is CASSILGGQGVQPQHF. CDR3 in DNA: TGTGCCAGTAGTATCTTGGGGGGACAGGGGGTTCAGCCCCAGCATTTT. The whole variable domain, remainder taken from reference TRBV19 and TRBJ1-5, is DGGITQSPKYLFRKEGQNVTLSCEQNLNHDAMYWYRQDPGQGLRLIYYSQIVNDFQKGDIAEGYSVSREKKESFPLTVTSAQKNPTAFYLCASSILGGQGVQPQHFGDGTRLSIL.

The table lists this clone with a count of one. The CDR3 nucleotides are TGTGCCAGCAGCTTAAACCCGGTTCTGGATGAGCAGTTCTTC. This codes for CASSLNPVLDEQFF. This sequence joins TRBV11-3 and TRBJ2-1; D is unclear. CDR3 size: 14 residues. Trimming cost V 2 bases and J 8 bases, with 13 bases left between them. Per germline, CDR1 SGHNT and CDR2 YENEEA.

The chain has TRBV7-2 and TRBJ1-2, with TRBD1 as a possible D gene (6 bases). Germline values: CDR1 SGHTA, CDR2 FQGNSA. The CDR3 runs 15 residues. With 1 base removed from V and 5 bases from J, the gap between germline ends came to 14 bases. CDR3 DNA: TGTGCCAGCAGCTTAGATCTGGGGGCCCCTTATGGCTACACCTTC. It translates to CASSLDLGAPYGYTF.

The chain couples TRBV5-1 to TRBJ2-7; perhaps TRBD2 as D (5 bases). V was trimmed by 6 bases and J by 4 bases, leaving 8 bases between them. Germline V gives CDR1 SGHRS, CDR2 YFSETQ. The CDR3 covers 11 residues. Written as DNA, the CDR3 is TGCGCCAGCACCTCGGGGTACGAGCAGTACTTC. Its translation: CASTSGYEQYF.

V gene TRBV7-9 combines with J gene TRBJ2-1, with TRBD2 matching 8 bases. After removal of 2 bases from V and 4 bases from J, the junction contained 4 bases not matched to a gene. The CDR3 is 15 amino acids. Germline-derived CDR1 and CDR2 are SEHNR and FQNEAQ (reference sequence). CDR3 sequence reads: CASSLPQREYNEQFF. DNA for the CDR3: TGTGCCAGCAGCTTACCCCAGCGGGAGTACAATGAGCAGTTCTTC.

In this sample, this clone turned up once. This chain joins TRBV29-1 and TRBJ2-3; the match to TRBD2 covers 12 bases. After removal of 3 bases from V and 5 bases from J, the junction contained 6 bases not matched to a gene. Germline-derived CDR1 and CDR2 are SQVTM and ANQGSEA. The CDR3 sequence is 15 residues long. CDR3 sequence (DNA): TGCAGCGTTGAGTGGGCTAGCGGGAGGGGAGATACGCAGTATTTT. Protein: CSVEWASGRGDTQYF.

V usage is TRBV3-1 (or the pseudogene TRBV3-2) and J usage is TRBJ1-5; D may be TRBD1 (6 bases). Per germline, CDR1 LGHDT and CDR2 YNNKEL (reference sequence). The CDR3 is made up of 18 amino acids. Trimming cost V 0 bases and J 4 bases, with 19 bases left between them. The CDR3 DNA reads TGTGCCAGCAGCCAAGATCGGACAGACCCCCTAGCAAATCAGCCCCAGCATTTT. Its translation: CASSQDRTDPLANQPQHF.

The V and J genes are TRBV7-9 and TRBJ2-7; 9 nucleotides match TRBD2. The CDR3 spans 19 residues. J gave up 5 bases and V 3 bases, and 20 bases lay outside the gene matches. Germline assignment: CDR1 SEHNR and CDR2 FQNEAQ (reference sequence). The CDR3 here is CASSFVGSNSGGPGNEQYF. In nucleotides, the CDR3 is TGTGCCAGCAGCTTTGTTGGATCGAATAGCGGGGGCCCGGGGAACGAGCAGTACTTC.

V usage is TRBV7-2 and J usage is TRBJ1-3, with 7 bases that match TRBD1. Germline V gene data show CDR1 as SGHTA and CDR2 as FQGNSA. Losses at the gene ends were 8 bases for V and 1 base for J; bases not matched to a gene: 8. The CDR3 totals 15 residues. The CDR3 loop is CASDRVVGSGNTIYF. The CDR3 coding sequence is TGTGCCAGCGACAGGGTGGTTGGGTCTGGAAACACCATATATTTT.

This chain connects TRBV19 to TRBJ2-1, with TRBD1 matching over 12 bases. V lost 7 bases and J lost 11; bases outside the gene matches: 18. Germline CDR1 is LNHDA and CDR2 is SQIVND (reference sequence). There are 17 residues in the CDR3. This CDR3 is CASTYIYPGQGAFQQFF. The CDR3 DNA follows: TGTGCCAGTACTTACATTTACCCGGGACAGGGGGCTTTTCAGCAGTTCTTC.

This clone has only a few counts. CDR3 amino acids: CASSVDRGGFNEQFF. Here the CDR3 DNA reads TGTGCCAGCAGCGTAGATCGGGGGGGTTTCAATGAGCAGTTCTTC. The gene calls are TRBV9 and TRBJ2-1; 8 positions agree with TRBD2. J was trimmed by 6 bases and V by 0 bases; bases with no gene match: 5. CDR3 length: 15 amino acids. Germline V CDR1 and CDR2: SGDLS, YYNGEE.

The chain recombines TRBV6-4 with TRBJ1-5; D call uncertain. The CDR3 is 13 residues long. V lost 2 bases and J lost 9, with 11 bases in between. Per germline, CDR1 MRHNA and CDR2 SNTAGT. CDR3 sequence (DNA): TGTGCCAGCAGTGACGGCGGTGGAGGGCCCCAGCATTTT. Translation gives CASSDGGGGPQHF.

V is TRBV10-3 and J is TRBJ1-1; D unresolved. This CDR3 region has 15 residues. Germline values: CDR1 ENHRY, CDR2 SYGVKD. V was clipped by 3 bases and J by 0 bases, with 11 bases between them. CDR3 nucleotide sequence: TGTGCCATCAGTGAAACGGGAATCCTGAACACTGAAGCTTTCTTT. This translates into CAISETGILNTEAFF.

The chain couples TRBV7-2 to TRBJ2-1; possibly TRBD2 for D (6 bases). Germline V gene data show CDR1 as SGHTA and CDR2 as FQGNSA. V dropped 2 bases and J dropped 0 bases, with 14 bases sitting between them. The CDR3 sequence is 17 residues long. CDR3 coding DNA: TGTGCCAGCAGCTTATTTCTTAGCGGTAGCTCCTACAATGAGCAGTTCTTC. This gives the protein CASSLFLSGSSYNEQFF. Filled out from reference TRBV7-2 and TRBJ2-1, the complete variable domain reads GAGVSQSPSNKVTEKGKDVELRCDPISGHTALYWYRQSLGQGLEFLIYFQGNSAPDKSGLPSDRFSAERTGGSVSTLTIQRTQQEDSAVYLCASSLFLSGSSYNEQFFGPGTRLTVL.

This CDR3 is CASSTTGTGDSSYNEQFF. CDR3 sequence (DNA): TGTGCCAGCAGCACAACCGGGACAGGGGATTCCTCCTACAATGAGCAGTTCTTC. This sequence joins TRBV9 and TRBJ2-1; TRBD1 matches at 10 bases. CDR3 length equals 18 residues. CDR1 SGDLS and CDR2 YYNGEE come from the germline V gene. The junction had 10 bases not matched to a gene; V was cut back by 4 bases and J by 0 bases.